Listed below are T cell receptor beta chains from one sample, sequenced in a study of cytomegalovirus exposure and HLA in healthy donors. TCRdb's copy holds only in-frame clones and misses some; the assay was immunoSEQ multiplex PCR. Its listing shows under 200,000 clones. The sequenced sample was PBMCs. The receptors come from a woman under 30 in good health and CMV-seropositive. CDR3s include the opening cysteine and the closing phenylalanine or tryptophan. D genes are given only for firm matches.

d_gene | j_gene | v_gene | CDR3nt | CDR3aa
- | TRBJ2-5 | TRBV7-2 | TGTGCCAGCAGCTTCAGGCTTTCAGGAGGGTCGGAGACCCAGTACTTC | CASSFRLSGGSETQYF
TRBD1 | TRBJ1-2 | TRBV18 | TGTGCCAGCTCAGCTGGACAGGTTGGCTACACCTTC | CASSAGQVGYTF
- | TRBJ2-3 | TRBV19 | TGTGCCACTAGACAGGGAGGGTATCGCACAGATACGCAGTATTTT | CATRQGGYRTDTQYF
TRBD1 | TRBJ1-2 | TRBV30 | TGTGCCTGGACCCCAGGGGGATATGGCTACACCTTC | CAWTPGGYGYTF
- | TRBJ2-5 | TRBV7-9 | TGTGCCAGCAGCCGCACCCCCCGAGGGCAAGAGACCCAGTACTTC | CASSRTPRGQETQYF
- | TRBJ2-3 | TRBV5-5 | TGTGCCAGCAGCTTTCCGGGCACAGATACGCAGTATTTT | CASSFPGTDTQYF
- | TRBJ2-1 | TRBV19 | TGTGCCAGTAAGGCGGAGGCAGGCCGATACAATGAGCAGTTCTTC | CASKAEAGRYNEQFF
- | TRBJ1-2 | TRBV6-6 | TGTGCCTCCTGTCGGGGAGATAGACAGGTTCTTTATGGCTACACCTTC | CASCRGDRQVLYGYTF
- | TRBJ2-1 | TRBV4-1 | TGCGCCAGCAGCCAAGATCGCAGGAACAATGAGCAGTTCTTC | CASSQDRRNNEQFF
- | TRBJ2-1 | TRBV30 | TGTGCCTGGAGTGTTAACCGGGGCAATGAGCAGTTCTTC | CAWSVNRGNEQFF
- | TRBJ1-4 | TRBV6-1 | TGTGCCAGTCTAATGGACAGAAATGAAAAACTGTTTTTT | CASLMDRNEKLFF
- | TRBJ1-2 | TRBV4-1 | TGCGCCAGCAGCCAACAGGGCGGGGAGGGCCTTTATTATGGCTACACCTTC | CASSQQGGEGLYYGYTF
- | TRBJ1-2 | TRBV4-3 | TGCGCCAGCAGCCAAGATAGGGGAAAACGCGGCTATGGCTACACCTTC | CASSQDRGKRGYGYTF
- | TRBJ1-6 | TRBV19 | TGTGCCAGTAGTATATCAGGCAATACTTCACCCCTCCACTTT | CASSISGNTSPLHF
TRBD2 | TRBJ2-7 | TRBV27 | TGTGCCAACGTCCGGGACTACGTCTACGAGCAGTACTTC | CANVRDYVYEQYF
- | TRBJ1-4 | TRBV11-2 | TGTGCCAGCAGTGGAGTGACTAATGAAAAACTGTTTTTT | CASSGVTNEKLFF
TRBD1 | TRBJ2-2 | TRBV7-2 | TGTGCCAGCAGCTTCCCCCGGGGGACAGGACACACCGGGGAGCTGTTTTTT | CASSFPRGTGHTGELFF
TRBD2 | TRBJ2-3 | TRBV5-1 | TGCGCCAGCAGCTTGGCTTCTAGCGGCCATAGCACAGATACGCAGTATTTT | CASSLASSGHSTDTQYF
- | TRBJ2-1 | TRBV7-2 | TGTGCCAGCAGCGCCGTTGGCGGGGACTACAATGAGCAGTTCTTC | CASSAVGGDYNEQFF
- | TRBJ1-5 | TRBV6-6 | TGTGCCAGCAGTCGGGGTAATAGCAATCAGCCCCAGCATTTT | CASSRGNSNQPQHF
TRBD1 | TRBJ2-3 | TRBV29-1 | TGCAGCGTTAGACAGGGGAACCCTCTAAAAGGGACCACAGATACGCAGTATTTT | CSVRQGNPLKGTTDTQYF
TRBD2 | TRBJ2-1 | TRBV4-1 | TGCGCCAGCAGCCAAGATGTAAGCGGGGGGATATACAATGAGCAGTTCTTC | CASSQDVSGGIYNEQFF
- | TRBJ1-1 | TRBV7-9 | TGTGCCAGCACTCTCTACGAGAACACTGAAGCTTTCTTT | CASTLYENTEAFF
- | TRBJ1-5 | TRBV5-6 | TGTGCCAGCAGCCCCCGAGGGGGTTATAGCAATCAGCCCCAGCATTTT | CASSPRGGYSNQPQHF
TRBD1 | TRBJ1-1 | TRBV6-5 | TGTGCCAGCAGTTCCCCGACAGGGATGAACACTGAAGCTTTCTTT | CASSSPTGMNTEAFF
TRBD2 | TRBJ2-2 | TRBV6-5 | TGTGCCAGCAGTTACTCCCTAGCGGGGGGCACCGGGGAGCTGTTTTTT | CASSYSLAGGTGELFF
- | TRBJ1-1 | TRBV4-2 | TGTGCCAGCAGCCAAGATTCAATGAACACTGAAGCTTTCTTT | CASSQDSMNTEAFF
- | TRBJ1-2 | TRBV30 | TGTGCCTGGAGTGGGACACGCTATGGCTACACCTTC | CAWSGTRYGYTF
TRBD1 | TRBJ1-1 | TRBV11-3 | TGTGCCAGCAGCACCCGACAGGGAGGCACTGAAGCTTTCTTT | CASSTRQGGTEAFF
- | TRBJ1-5 | TRBV23-1 | TGCGCCAGCAGTCAATCGTTGGCGGGTCCGAGTCAGCCCCAGCATTTT | CASSQSLAGPSQPQHF
TRBD2 | TRBJ2-7 | TRBV29-1 | TGCAGCGCTGTGCCCGGGACTAGCGGGAGCGGCTCCTACGAGCAGTACTTC | CSAVPGTSGSGSYEQYF
TRBD1 | TRBJ2-1 | TRBV5-4 | TGTGCCAGCAGCCGGACAGGGGCCGTTGTGAGTGAGCAGTTCTTC | CASSRTGAVVSEQFF
- | TRBJ2-3 | TRBV29-1 | TGCAGCGTTGCGGGCCACGACCCCTGGGAGGATACGCAGTATTTT | CSVAGHDPWEDTQYF
- | TRBJ1-1 | TRBV14 | TGTGCCAGCACTCGAGGTAGGGCCCTGGAGACAGAACCGAACACTGAAGCTTTCTTT | CASTRGRALETEPNTEAFF
TRBD1 | TRBJ1-5 | TRBV4-1 | TGCGCCAGCAGCCCTTCAGGGGGGACGAGCAATCAGCCCCAGCATTTT | CASSPSGGTSNQPQHF
TRBD2 | TRBJ2-3 | TRBV5-4 | TGTGCCAGCAGCCCGCCGGGACTAGCGGACCCAGATACGCAGTATTTT | CASSPPGLADPDTQYF
- | TRBJ2-7 | TRBV13 | TGTGCCAGTTCAGGTGCCCCTTCCTACGAGCAGTACTTC | CASSGAPSYEQYF
TRBD1 | TRBJ1-1 | TRBV29-1 | TGCAGCGTCAACAGGGGGCCCACTGAAGCTTTCTTT | CSVNRGPTEAFF
TRBD2 | TRBJ2-3 | TRBV5-1 | TGCGCCAGCCTCCCGGGGGGGCCGGTCTTCGAAACAGATACGCAGTATTTT | CASLPGGPVFETDTQYF
TRBD2 | TRBJ2-1 | TRBV11-2 | TGTGCCAGCAGCTTTATGGCTAGCGGGGGGGCGAATGAGCAGTTCTTC | CASSFMASGGANEQFF
TRBD1 | TRBJ2-7 | TRBV4-1 | TGCGCCAGCAGCCAACCCCGGGACAGAAGCTACGAGCAGTACTTC | CASSQPRDRSYEQYF
- | TRBJ1-5 | TRBV5-8 | TGTGCCAGCAGCTTATATAATCAGCCCCAGCATTTT | CASSLYNQPQHF
- | TRBJ2-3 | TRBV28 | TGTGCCAGCAGTCCTGGACAGACAGATACGCAGTATTTT | CASSPGQTDTQYF
- | TRBJ2-5 | TRBV6-5 | TGTGCCAGCAGTTATTCGGGGGAACAAGAGACCCAGTACTTC | CASSYSGEQETQYF
TRBD1 | TRBJ1-1 | TRBV6-1 | TGTGCCAGCAGAAGGGACAGCGGCTCTGAAGCTTTCTTT | CASRRDSGSEAFF
TRBD1 | TRBJ2-1 | TRBV11-3 | TGTGCCAGCAGCCAAGGGGGACAGGGGATTGAGCAGTTCTTC | CASSQGGQGIEQFF
- | TRBJ1-6 | TRBV18 | TGTGCCAGCTCACTATATACTGCGGGCGGAGGAAATTCACCCCTCCACTTT | CASSLYTAGGGNSPLHF
- | TRBJ1-1 | TRBV4-1 | TGCGCCAGCAGCCTCCTCAAGGGGGACACTGAAGCTTTCTTT | CASSLLKGDTEAFF
TRBD1 | TRBJ2-7 | TRBV5-4 | TGTGCCAGCAGCAAGGGACAGGGGATCTACGAGCAGTACTTC | CASSKGQGIYEQYF
- | TRBJ1-6 | TRBV4-2 | TGTGCCAGCAGCCAATGGGGTCTAGCGGCGAATTCACCCCTCCACTTT | CASSQWGLAANSPLHF
TRBD2 | TRBJ2-7 | TRBV7-9 | TGTGCCAGCAGCCAAGGGTCGGGACTAGCGGGTTACGAGCAGTACTTC | CASSQGSGLAGYEQYF
TRBD1 | TRBJ2-3 | TRBV6-1 | TGTGCCAGCAGTGAGCGCCCAGGGGGTGACACAGATACGCAGTATTTT | CASSERPGGDTDTQYF